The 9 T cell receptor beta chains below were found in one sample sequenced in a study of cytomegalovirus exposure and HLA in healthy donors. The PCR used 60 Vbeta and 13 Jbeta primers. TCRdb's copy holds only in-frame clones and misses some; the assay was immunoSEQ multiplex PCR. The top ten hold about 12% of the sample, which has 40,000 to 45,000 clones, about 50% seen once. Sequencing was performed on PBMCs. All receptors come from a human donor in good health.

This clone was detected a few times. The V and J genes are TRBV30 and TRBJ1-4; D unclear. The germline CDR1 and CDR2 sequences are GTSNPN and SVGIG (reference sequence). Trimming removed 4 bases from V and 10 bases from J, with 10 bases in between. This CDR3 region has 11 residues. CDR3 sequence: CAWIGGRKLFF. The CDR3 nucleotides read TGTGCCTGGATCGGTGGTAGAAAACTGTTTTTT.

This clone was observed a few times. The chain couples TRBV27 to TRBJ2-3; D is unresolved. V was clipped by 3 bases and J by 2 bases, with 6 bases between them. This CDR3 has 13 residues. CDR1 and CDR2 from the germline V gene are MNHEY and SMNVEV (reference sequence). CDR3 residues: CASSFTHTDTQYF. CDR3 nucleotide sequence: TGTGCCAGCAGTTTCACTCACACAGATACGCAGTATTTT.

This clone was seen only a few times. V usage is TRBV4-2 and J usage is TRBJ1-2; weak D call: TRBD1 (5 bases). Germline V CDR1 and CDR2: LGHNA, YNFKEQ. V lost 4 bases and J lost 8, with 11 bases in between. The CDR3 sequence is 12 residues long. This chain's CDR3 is CASSLAQGGYTF. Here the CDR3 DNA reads TGTGCCAGCAGCCTCGCCCAGGGAGGCTACACCTTC.

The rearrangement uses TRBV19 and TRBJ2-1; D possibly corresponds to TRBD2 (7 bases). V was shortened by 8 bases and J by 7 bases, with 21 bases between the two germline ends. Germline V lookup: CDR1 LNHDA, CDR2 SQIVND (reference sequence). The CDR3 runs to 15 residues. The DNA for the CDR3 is TGTGCCAGTCGTCCTTTGAGGGAGGGGGATAATGAGCAGTTCTTC. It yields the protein CASRPLREGDNEQFF.

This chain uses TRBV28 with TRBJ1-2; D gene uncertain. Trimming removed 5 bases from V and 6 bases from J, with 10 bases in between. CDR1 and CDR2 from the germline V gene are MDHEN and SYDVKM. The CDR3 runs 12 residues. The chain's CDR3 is CASSPQVDGYTF. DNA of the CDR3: TGTGCCAGCAGTCCCCAGGTGGATGGCTACACCTTC.

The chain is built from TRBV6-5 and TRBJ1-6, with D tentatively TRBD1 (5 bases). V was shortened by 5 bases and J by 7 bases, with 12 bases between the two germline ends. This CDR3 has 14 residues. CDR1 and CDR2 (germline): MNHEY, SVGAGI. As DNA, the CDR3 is TGTGCCAGCAGTGGGGGGACTTGGAATTCACCCCTCCACTTT. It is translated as CASSGGTWNSPLHF.

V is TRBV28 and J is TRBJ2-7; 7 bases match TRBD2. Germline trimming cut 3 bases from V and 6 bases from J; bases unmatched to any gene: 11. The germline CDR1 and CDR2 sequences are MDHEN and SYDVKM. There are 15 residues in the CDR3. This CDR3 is CASSLGGGPWAEQYF. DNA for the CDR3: TGTGCCAGCAGTTTGGGGGGGGGTCCGTGGGCCGAGCAGTACTTC.

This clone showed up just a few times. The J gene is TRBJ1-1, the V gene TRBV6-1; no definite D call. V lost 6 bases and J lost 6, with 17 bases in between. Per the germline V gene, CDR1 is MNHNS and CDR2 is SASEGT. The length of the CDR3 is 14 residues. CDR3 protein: CASSGLEAVSEAFF. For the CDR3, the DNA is TGTGCCAGCAGCGGTCTTGAGGCGGTCTCTGAAGCTTTCTTT.

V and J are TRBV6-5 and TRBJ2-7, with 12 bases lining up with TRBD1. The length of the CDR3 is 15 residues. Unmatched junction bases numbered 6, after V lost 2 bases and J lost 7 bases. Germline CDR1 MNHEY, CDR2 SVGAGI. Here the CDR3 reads CASSYTGQGAWEQYF. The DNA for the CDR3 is TGTGCCAGCAGTTACACGGGACAGGGGGCATGGGAGCAGTACTTC.